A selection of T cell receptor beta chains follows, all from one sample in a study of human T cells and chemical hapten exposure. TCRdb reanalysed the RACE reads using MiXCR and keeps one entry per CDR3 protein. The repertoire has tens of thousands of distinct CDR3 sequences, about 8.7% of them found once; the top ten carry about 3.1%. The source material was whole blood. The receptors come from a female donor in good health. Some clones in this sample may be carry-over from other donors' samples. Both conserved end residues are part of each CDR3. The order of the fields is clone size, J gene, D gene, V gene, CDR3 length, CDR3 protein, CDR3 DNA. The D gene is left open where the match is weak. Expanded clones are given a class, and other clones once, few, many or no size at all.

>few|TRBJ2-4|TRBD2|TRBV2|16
CASSEVLGLAGNIQYF
TGTGCCAGCAGTGAAGTTTTGGGACTAGCGGGAAACATTCAGTACTTC
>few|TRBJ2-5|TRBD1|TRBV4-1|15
CASSLYGQDQETQYF
TGCGCCAGCAGCCTTTACGGACAGGACCAAGAGACCCAGTACTTC
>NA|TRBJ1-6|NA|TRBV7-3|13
CASTTMVGSPLYF
TGTGCCAGCACCACCATGGTAGGATCACCCCTCTACTTT
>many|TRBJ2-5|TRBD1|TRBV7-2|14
CASSPGQAQETQYF
TGTGCCAGCAGCCCCGGACAGGCCCAAGAGACCCAGTACTTC
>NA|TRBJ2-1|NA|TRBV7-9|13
CASSLMTTDEQFF
TGTGCCAGCAGCTTAATGACTACCGATGAGCAGTTCTTC
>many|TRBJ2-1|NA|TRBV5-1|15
CASSSLDGRYNEQFF
TGCGCCAGCAGCTCCCTGGACGGCCGATACAATGAGCAGTTCTTC
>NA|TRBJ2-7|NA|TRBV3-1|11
CASSQVNEQYF
TGTGCCAGCAGCCAAGTGAACGAGCAGTACTTC
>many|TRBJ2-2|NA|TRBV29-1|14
CSVVGSLNTGELFF
TGCAGCGTTGTAGGCAGTCTGAACACCGGGGAGCTGTTTTTT
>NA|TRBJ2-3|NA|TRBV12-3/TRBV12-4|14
CASNARGRTDTQYF
TGTGCCAGCAACGCCCGGGGCCGCACAGATACGCAGTATTTT
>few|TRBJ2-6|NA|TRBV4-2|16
CASSQGRVFGANVLTF
TGTGCCAGCAGCCAAGGCAGGGTATTTGGGGCCAACGTCCTGACTTTC
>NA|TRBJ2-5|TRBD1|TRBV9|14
CASSVATGGETQYF
TGTGCCAGCAGCGTAGCAACAGGGGGGGAGACCCAGTACTTC
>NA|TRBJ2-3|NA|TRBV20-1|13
CSARVIGPDTQYF
TGCAGTGCTAGAGTTATAGGGCCAGATACGCAGTATTTT
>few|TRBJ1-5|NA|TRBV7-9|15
CASSLSGIGNQPQHF
TGTGCCAGCAGCTTATCGGGGATCGGCAATCAGCCCCAGCATTTT
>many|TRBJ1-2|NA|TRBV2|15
CAGAREQGLNYGYTF
TGTGCAGGAGCGCGGGAACAGGGCCTTAACTATGGCTACACCTTC
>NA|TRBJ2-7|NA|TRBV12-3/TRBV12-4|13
CASSLQAGYEQYF
TGTGCCAGCAGTTTACAAGCAGGCTACGAGCAGTACTTC
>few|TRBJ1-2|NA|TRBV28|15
CASSSIPGRGEGYTF
TGTGCCAGCAGTAGCATCCCAGGGCGGGGAGAGGGCTACACCTTC
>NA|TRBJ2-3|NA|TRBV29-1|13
CSVEARKTDTQYF
TGCAGCGTTGAAGCAAGGAAAACAGATACGCAGTATTTT